This T cell receptor (beta chain) was retrieved from a study of shared clonotypes between healthy human individuals. Germline V lookup: CDR1 MNHEY, CDR2 SMNVEV (reference sequence). This CDR3 spans 13 amino acids. The germline V and J ends were trimmed by 7 bases and 3 bases, with 9 bases remaining between them. Data came from immunoSEQ multiplex PCR; TCRdb stores just in-frame clones and leaves some out. The repertoire has 1.5 million to 2.5 million clones, about 95% of them found once; the top ten carry less than 1.5%. CD45RO negativity and positive selection for CCR7 defined naive CD8 cells, a population that excluded terminally differentiated effector memory CD45RA+ cells.

The rearrangement joins TRBV27 to TRBJ2-2, with D possibly being TRBD2 (5 bases). The clonotype was recovered from a man younger than 30 in good health. Source material: naive CD8+ T cells sorted from blood. The CDR3 coding sequence is TGTGCCAGCAAGACTACCTACACCGGGGAGCTGTTTTTT. Encoded protein: CASKTTYTGELFF.